The 18 T cell receptor beta chains in this list originate from one sample, sequenced in a study of blood T cell repertoires in COVID-19. TCRdb's table, derived via immunoSEQ multiplex PCR, lists solely in-frame clones and lacks some. This repertoire shows hundreds of thousands of clones, roughly four fifths found once; its top ten account for approximately 4.8%. Sequencing used PBMCs or T cells enriched from blood (not recorded which). The origin of the receptors is a woman aged 45-65 years who had been exposed to COVID-19.

V usage is TRBV27 and J usage is TRBJ2-7, with no clear D. Trimming left V 6 bases short and J 2 bases short, with 5 bases between. Germline CDR1 and CDR2: MNHEY and SMNVEV (reference sequence). The CDR3 runs to 11 residues. For the CDR3, the DNA is TGTGCCAGCAGGAGCCCCTACGAGCAGTACTTC. The encoded protein is CASRSPYEQYF.

The chain is built from TRBV5-4 and TRBJ2-3, with 7 bases that match TRBD1. Germline V gene lookup returns CDR1 SGHNT and CDR2 YYREEE (reference sequence). V trimming: 2 bases; J trimming: 2 bases; junction bases outside the gene matches: 5. CDR3 length equals 15 residues. The CDR3 is CASSLIGQVTDTQYF. The CDR3 DNA follows: TGTGCCAGCAGCTTAATAGGACAGGTCACAGATACGCAGTATTTT.

This clone came up once. The chain employs TRBV6-5 and TRBJ1-6, with a possible D match to TRBD1 (6 bases). This CDR3 contains 14 residues. CDR1 and CDR2 from the germline V gene are MNHEY and SVGAGI. Trimming removed 4 bases from V and 5 bases from J, with 9 bases in between. The CDR3 DNA sequence: TGTGCCAGCAGTTCAGGGGCGAATAATTCACCCCTCCACTTT. Translated, it gives CASSSGANNSPLHF.

The genes are TRBV6-1 and TRBJ2-2; weak D call: TRBD1 (6 bases). CDR3 size: 15 residues. The V and J ends lost 3 bases and 6 bases respectively, with 14 bases between them. Looked up from germline, CDR1 is MNHNS and CDR2 is SASEGT. The CDR3 loop is CASSDNRVRSGELFF. The CDR3 nucleotides are TGTGCCAGCAGTGATAACAGGGTGCGGTCCGGGGAGCTGTTTTTT.

V usage is TRBV28 and J usage is TRBJ2-2; 10 bases are shared with TRBD1. Unmatched junction bases numbered 6, after V lost 11 bases and J lost 3 bases. The CDR3 length is 14 residues. Germline assignment: CDR1 MDHEN and CDR2 SYDVKM. The CDR3 loop is CAGGTGVHTGELFF. The CDR3 coding sequence is TGTGCCGGAGGGACAGGGGTTCACACCGGGGAGCTGTTTTTT.

V and J are TRBV2 and TRBJ2-5; D is possibly TRBD2 (5 bases). V lost 3 bases and J lost 5, with 22 bases in between. The CDR3 contains 17 residues. Germline loops: CDR1 SNHLY, CDR2 FYNNEI. CDR3 residues: CASSDGSTKARGETQYF. The CDR3 DNA reads TGTGCCAGCAGTGATGGTAGCACAAAGGCCAGAGGGGAGACCCAGTACTTC.

J is TRBJ2-1 and V is TRBV9, with D unresolved. Trimming left V 0 bases short and J 4 bases short, with 8 bases between. The CDR3 loop spans 14 amino acids. Germline V gene lookup returns CDR1 SGDLS and CDR2 YYNGEE. The CDR3 protein is CASSVDTPYNEQFF. The CDR3 region has the DNA TGTGCCAGCAGCGTAGATACTCCATACAATGAGCAGTTCTTC.

The chain's CDR3 is CASSLEGGSPDTQYF. In nucleotides, the CDR3 is TGCGCCAGCAGCCTCGAGGGGGGGTCCCCAGATACGCAGTATTTT. The V gene is TRBV4-3, the J gene TRBJ2-3, with D perhaps matching TRBD2 (7 bases). Germline CDR1 is LGHNA and CDR2 is YSLEER. Trimming shortened V by 4 bases and J by 4 bases, and 15 bases separated the two germline ends. The CDR3 is made up of 15 amino acids.

The chain uses TRBV5-1 and TRBJ2-5; 9 bases align to TRBD1. The germline gives CDR1 SGHRS, CDR2 YFSETQ. V dropped 4 bases and J dropped 5; count of bases not matched to a gene: 6. The CDR3 covers 14 residues. For the CDR3, the DNA is TGCGCCAGCAGCCCGTTGACAGGGGGTGAGACCCAGTACTTC. It specifies CASSPLTGGETQYF. The full variable domain, its missing parts supplied by reference TRBV5-1 and TRBJ2-5, is KAGVTQTPRYLIKTRGQQVTLSCSPISGHRSVSWYQQTPGQGLQFLFEYFSETQRNKGNFPGRFSGRQFSNSRSEMNVSTLELGDSALYLCASSPLTGGETQYFGPGTRLLVL.

In the case of this clone: The sample carries other DNA sequences with the same CDR3. The chain links TRBV12-3 or TRBV12-4 to TRBJ1-1, with D hard to call. The CDR3 sequence is 13 residues long. V dropped 2 bases and J dropped 4 bases, with 8 bases sitting between them. The DNA of the CDR3 is TGTGCCAGCAGTTTAAGGGAGGGCACTGAAGCTTTCTTT. Residues: CASSLREGTEAFF.

V is TRBV24-1 and J is TRBJ2-5; no reliable D call. V was trimmed by 5 bases and J by 4 bases, leaving 7 bases between them. Germline V gene sequence: CDR1 KGHDR, CDR2 SFDVKD. The CDR3 consists of 12 residues. The CDR3 reads CATSGRSETQYF. The CDR3 coding sequence is TGTGCCACCAGTGGTAGATCAGAGACCCAGTACTTC.

The J gene is TRBJ2-1, the V gene TRBV19, with D possibly TRBD2 on 7 matching bases. CDR1 and CDR2 from the germline V gene are LNHDA and SQIVND (reference sequence). The CDR3 is 14 amino acids. V was pared by 3 bases and J by 7 bases, with 13 bases between. CDR3 DNA: TGTGCCAGTAGTATTGCGGGGGCTTGGAATGAGCAGTTCTTC. It specifies CASSIAGAWNEQFF. Full variable domain (rest looked up from reference TRBV19 and TRBJ2-1): DGGITQSPKYLFRKEGQNVTLSCEQNLNHDAMYWYRQDPGQGLRLIYYSQIVNDFQKGDIAEGYSVSREKKESFPLTVTSAQKNPTAFYLCASSIAGAWNEQFFGPGTRLTVL.

The chain's CDR3 is CASSLRDSYGYTF. For the CDR3, the DNA is TGTGCCAGCAGCTTAAGGGACAGCTATGGCTACACCTTC. This rearrangement joins TRBV5-4 to TRBJ1-2; TRBD1 matches at 7 bases. This CDR3 region has 13 residues. Trimming removed 2 bases from V and 4 bases from J; junction bases left unmatched: 2. Germline assignment: CDR1 SGHNT and CDR2 YYREEE (reference sequence).

The chain is built from TRBV7-8 and TRBJ1-5; D call uncertain. CDR1 and CDR2 (germline): SGHVS, FQNEAQ. The CDR3 is made up of 18 amino acids. Trimming left V 2 bases short and J 0 bases short, with 17 bases between. In DNA, the CDR3 is TGTGCCAGCAGCTTAAATGTGGGAGACCACTATAGCAATCAGCCCCAGCATTTT. This gives the protein CASSLNVGDHYSNQPQHF.

This chain uses TRBV19 with TRBJ2-2; 8 bases are shared with TRBD1. The J segment lost 4 bases and the V segment lost 7 bases, leaving 5 bases of the junction unmatched. The V gene's germline CDR1 is LNHDA and CDR2 SQIVND (reference sequence). There are 14 residues in the CDR3. The CDR3 DNA sequence: TGTGCCAGTAAGGAGACAGGGGTCACCGGGGAGCTGTTTTTT. This gives the protein CASKETGVTGELFF. The whole variable domain, filled in from reference TRBV19 and TRBJ2-2, reads DGGITQSPKYLFRKEGQNVTLSCEQNLNHDAMYWYRQDPGQGLRLIYYSQIVNDFQKGDIAEGYSVSREKKESFPLTVTSAQKNPTAFYLCASKETGVTGELFFGEGSRLTVL.

CDR3: CASRVDRNSNQPQHF. In DNA form, the CDR3 reads TGTGCCAGCAGGGTGGACAGAAATAGCAATCAGCCCCAGCATTTT. The chain combines TRBV2 with TRBJ1-5, with D maybe TRBD1 (6 bases). The CDR3 is 15 residues long. CDR1 and CDR2 (germline): SNHLY, FYNNEI. V lost 6 bases to trimming and J lost 0 bases, with 12 bases between them.

The chain uses TRBV5-1 and TRBJ1-5; D may be TRBD1 (5 bases). V lost 0 bases and J lost 7, with 11 bases in between. In germline, CDR1 is SGHRS, CDR2 YFSETQ. The CDR3 runs to 14 residues. In nucleotides, the CDR3 is TGCGCCAGCAGCTTGGAGCCGGGGGTGCAGCCCCAGCATTTT. Translating gives CASSLEPGVQPQHF.

V gene TRBV28 combines with J gene TRBJ1-1, with a weak D call TRBD1 (6 bases). Trimming removed 8 bases from V and 5 bases from J, with 21 bases in between. CDR3 length equals 15 residues. CDR1 MDHEN and CDR2 SYDVKM come from the germline V gene. CDR3 in DNA: TGTGCCAGCGAGGGAAGTTCACAGGGAAAAACTGAAGCTTTCTTT. This encodes CASEGSSQGKTEAFF.